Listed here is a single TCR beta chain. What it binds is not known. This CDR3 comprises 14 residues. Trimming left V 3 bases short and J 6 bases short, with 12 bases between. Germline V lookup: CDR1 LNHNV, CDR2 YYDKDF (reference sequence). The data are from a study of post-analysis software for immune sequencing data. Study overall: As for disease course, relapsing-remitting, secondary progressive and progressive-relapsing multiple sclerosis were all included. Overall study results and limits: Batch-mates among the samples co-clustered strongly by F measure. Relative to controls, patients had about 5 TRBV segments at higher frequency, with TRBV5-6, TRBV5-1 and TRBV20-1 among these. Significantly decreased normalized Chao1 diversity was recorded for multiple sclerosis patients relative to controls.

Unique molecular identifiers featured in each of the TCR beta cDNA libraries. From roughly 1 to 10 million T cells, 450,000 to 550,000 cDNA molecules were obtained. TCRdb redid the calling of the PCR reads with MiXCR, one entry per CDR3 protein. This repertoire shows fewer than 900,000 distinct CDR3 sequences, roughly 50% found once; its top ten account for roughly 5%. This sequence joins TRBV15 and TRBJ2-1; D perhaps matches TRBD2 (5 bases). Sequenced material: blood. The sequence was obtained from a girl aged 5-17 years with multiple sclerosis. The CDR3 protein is CATSSFSGGNEQFF. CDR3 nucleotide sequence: TGTGCCACCAGCAGTTTTTCAGGAGGCAATGAGCAGTTCTTC.